The sequence of this T cell receptor beta chain was determined in a study of naive CD8 T cells in extremely preterm neonates. A note on this clone: Its target is not known.

The data were produced by immunoSEQ multiplex PCR, yet TCRdb's version contains in-frame clones alone and is incomplete. The sample includes about 4,900 clones, almost 98% seen only once; the top ten take under 0.55%. This CDR3 has 13 residues. V was shortened by 6 bases and J by 1 base, with 10 bases between the two germline ends. Germline loops: CDR1 LNHDA, CDR2 SQIVND (reference sequence). Elective cesarean births at about 37-41 weeks, without labor or membrane rupture, supplied the cord blood. Sorting kept Annexin V-negative CD3+CD8+CD45RA+CCR7+ naive T cells. Study results and limitations: Preterm neonates shared more CDR3 nucleotide sequences (about 2.5%) than older groups. Preterm neonates had significantly lower iChao1 richness than other age groups. Preterm infants showed shorter CDR3s, fewer N additions and less trimming than older groups.

The origin of this receptor is a newborn in good health. Material: naive CD8+ T cells from cord blood. The V gene is TRBV19, the J gene TRBJ2-7; D might be TRBD2 (6 bases). CDR3 sequence: CASSPGLSYEQYF. The CDR3 DNA follows: TGTGCCAGTAGCCCTGGACTATCCTACGAGCAGTACTTC.